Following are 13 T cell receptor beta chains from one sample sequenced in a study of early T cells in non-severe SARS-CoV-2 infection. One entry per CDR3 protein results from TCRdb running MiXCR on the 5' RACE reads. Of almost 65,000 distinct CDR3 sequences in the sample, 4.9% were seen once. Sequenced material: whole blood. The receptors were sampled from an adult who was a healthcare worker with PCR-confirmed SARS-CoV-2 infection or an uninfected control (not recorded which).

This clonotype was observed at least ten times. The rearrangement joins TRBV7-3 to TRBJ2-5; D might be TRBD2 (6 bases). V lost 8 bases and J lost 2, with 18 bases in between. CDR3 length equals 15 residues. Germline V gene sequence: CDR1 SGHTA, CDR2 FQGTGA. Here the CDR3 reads CASSPTGTDQETQYF. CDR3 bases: TGTGCCAGCTCTCCGACCGGGACTGATCAAGAGACCCAGTACTTC.

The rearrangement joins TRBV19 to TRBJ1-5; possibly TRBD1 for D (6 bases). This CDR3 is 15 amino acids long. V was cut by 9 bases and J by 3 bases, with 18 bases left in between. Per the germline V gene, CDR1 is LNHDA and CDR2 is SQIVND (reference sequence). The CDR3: CASLRDMGDNQPQHF. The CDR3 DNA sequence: TGTGCCAGCCTCCGGGACATGGGAGACAATCAGCCCCAGCATTTT.

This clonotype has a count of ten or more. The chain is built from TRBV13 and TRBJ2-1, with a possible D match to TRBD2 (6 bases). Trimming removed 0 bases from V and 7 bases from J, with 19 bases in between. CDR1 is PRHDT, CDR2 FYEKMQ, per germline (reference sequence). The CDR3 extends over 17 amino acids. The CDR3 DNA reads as TGTGCCAGCAGCTTAGGTGGGAGGCACCGGACGTCTAATGAGCAGTTCTTC. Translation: CASSLGGRHRTSNEQFF.

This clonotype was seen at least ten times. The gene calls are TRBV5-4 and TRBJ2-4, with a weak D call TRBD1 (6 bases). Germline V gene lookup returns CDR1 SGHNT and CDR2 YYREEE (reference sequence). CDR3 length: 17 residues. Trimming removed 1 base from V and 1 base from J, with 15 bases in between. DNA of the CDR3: TGTGCCAGCAGCTTGATGCGGACCAGGGGCGCCAAAAACATTCAGTACTTC. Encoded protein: CASSLMRTRGAKNIQYF.

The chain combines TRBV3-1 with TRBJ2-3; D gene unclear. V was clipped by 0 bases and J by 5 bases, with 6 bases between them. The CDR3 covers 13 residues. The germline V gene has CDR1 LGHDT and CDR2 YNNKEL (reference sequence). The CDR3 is CASSQEIGDTQYF. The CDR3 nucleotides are TGTGCCAGCAGCCAAGAGATAGGAGATACGCAGTATTTT.

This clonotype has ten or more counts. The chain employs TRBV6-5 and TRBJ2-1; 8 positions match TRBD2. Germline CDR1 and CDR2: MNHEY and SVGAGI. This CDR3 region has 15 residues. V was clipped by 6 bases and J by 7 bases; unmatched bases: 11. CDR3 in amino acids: CASSPPAGAINEQFF. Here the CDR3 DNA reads TGTGCCAGCAGCCCCCCAGCGGGAGCTATTAATGAGCAGTTCTTC.

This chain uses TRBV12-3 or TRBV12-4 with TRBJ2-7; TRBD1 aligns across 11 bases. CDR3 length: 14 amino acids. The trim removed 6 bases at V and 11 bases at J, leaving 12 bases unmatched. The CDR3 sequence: CASSPGGQGVEEYF. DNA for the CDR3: TGTGCCAGCAGCCCGGGGGGACAGGGGGTGGAGGAGTACTTC.

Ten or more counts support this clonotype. The CDR3 reads CASSYSSVPVSGSDYNEQFF. In nucleotides, the CDR3 is TGTGCCAGCAGTTATTCAAGCGTACCGGTTAGCGGGAGTGATTACAATGAGCAGTTCTTC. The genes are TRBV6-5 and TRBJ2-1; 9 nucleotides line up with TRBD2. CDR3 length equals 20 residues. The germline CDR1 and CDR2 sequences are MNHEY and SVGAGI. V was pared by 3 bases and J by 4 bases, with 19 bases of the junction left unmatched.

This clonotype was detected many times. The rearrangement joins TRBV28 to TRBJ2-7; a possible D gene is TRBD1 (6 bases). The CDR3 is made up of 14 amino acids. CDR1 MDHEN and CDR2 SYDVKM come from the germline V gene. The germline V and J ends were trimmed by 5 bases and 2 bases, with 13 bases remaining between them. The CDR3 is CASSRDQGPYEQYF. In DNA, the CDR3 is TGTGCCAGCAGTCGCGACCAGGGGCCCTACGAGCAGTACTTC.

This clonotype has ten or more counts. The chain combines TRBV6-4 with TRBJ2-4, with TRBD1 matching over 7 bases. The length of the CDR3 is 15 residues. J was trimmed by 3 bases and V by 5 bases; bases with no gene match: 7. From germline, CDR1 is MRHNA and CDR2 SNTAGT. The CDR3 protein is CASSTGDIGKNIQYF. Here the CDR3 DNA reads TGTGCCAGCAGTACAGGGGATATTGGCAAAAACATTCAGTACTTC.

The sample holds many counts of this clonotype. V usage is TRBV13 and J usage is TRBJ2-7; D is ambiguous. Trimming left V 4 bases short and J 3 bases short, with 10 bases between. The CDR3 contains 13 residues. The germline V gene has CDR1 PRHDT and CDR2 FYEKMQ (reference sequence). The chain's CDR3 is CASSSPRIYEQYF. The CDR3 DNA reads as TGTGCCAGCAGCTCCCCACGGATCTACGAGCAGTACTTC.

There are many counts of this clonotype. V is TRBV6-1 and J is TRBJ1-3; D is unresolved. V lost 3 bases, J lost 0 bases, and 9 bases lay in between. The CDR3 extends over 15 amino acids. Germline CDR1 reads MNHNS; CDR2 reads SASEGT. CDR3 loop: CASSELANSGNTIYF. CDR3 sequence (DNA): TGTGCCAGCAGTGAGCTGGCGAACTCTGGAAACACCATATATTTT.

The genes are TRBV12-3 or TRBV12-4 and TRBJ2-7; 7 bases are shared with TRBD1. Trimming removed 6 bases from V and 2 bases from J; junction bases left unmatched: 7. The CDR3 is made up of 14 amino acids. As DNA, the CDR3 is TGTGCCAGCAGCCTCACAGGGGATGCCTACGAGCAGTACTTC. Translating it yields CASSLTGDAYEQYF.